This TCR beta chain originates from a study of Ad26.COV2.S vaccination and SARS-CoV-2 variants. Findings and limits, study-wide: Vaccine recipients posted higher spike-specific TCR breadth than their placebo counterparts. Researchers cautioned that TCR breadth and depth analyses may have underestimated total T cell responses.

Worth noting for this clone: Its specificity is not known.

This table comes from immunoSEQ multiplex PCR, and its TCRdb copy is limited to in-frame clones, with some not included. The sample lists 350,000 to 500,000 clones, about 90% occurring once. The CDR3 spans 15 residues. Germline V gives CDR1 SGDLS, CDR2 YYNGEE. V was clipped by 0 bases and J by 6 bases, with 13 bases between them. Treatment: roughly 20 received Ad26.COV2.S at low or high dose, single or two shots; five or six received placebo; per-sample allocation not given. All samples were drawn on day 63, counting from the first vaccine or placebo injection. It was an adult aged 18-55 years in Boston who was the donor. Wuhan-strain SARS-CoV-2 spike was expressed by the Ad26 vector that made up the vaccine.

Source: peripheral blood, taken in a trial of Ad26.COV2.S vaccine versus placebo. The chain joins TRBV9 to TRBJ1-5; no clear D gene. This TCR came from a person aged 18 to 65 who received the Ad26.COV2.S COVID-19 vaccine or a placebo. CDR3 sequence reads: CASSVDVRVGQPQHF. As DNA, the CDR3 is TGTGCCAGCAGCGTAGATGTCCGGGTAGGTCAGCCCCAGCATTTT.